This record concerns one TCR beta chain sequence. The target antigen is unknown. UMIs and sample barcodes were carried by the TCR alpha and TCR beta cDNA libraries that 5'RACE produced using constant-segment primers. Using its own MiXCR run on the 5' RACE reads, TCRdb lists one record per CDR3 protein. The sample includes about 560,000 distinct CDR3 sequences, roughly 18% of them seen just once. This specimen comes from a study of T-cell memory formation after mild COVID-19. Study results and limitations: From day 15 to 85, contracting clones were balanced between CD4 and CD8, whereas later expanders leaned toward CD4+. Pre-infection memory contained some responding clones, which suggested that cross-reactive memory had joined. CD4+ contracting clones were found mainly in CM and EM, and CD8+ ones in EMRA.

Germline lookup yields CDR1 SGHTA and CDR2 FQGNSA. Trimming took 2 bases from V and 2 from J, leaving 13 bases between them. The length of the CDR3 is 15 residues. The rearrangement links TRBV7-2 to TRBJ2-7; D remains ambiguous. The source is an adult woman who had mild COVID-19 (a few samples of this study predate the infection). Cell type and time point are not known. Input material: PBMCs or a T cell subset sorted from them (not recorded which). The CDR3: CASSLTGQLTYEQYF. The CDR3 nucleotides are TGTGCCAGCAGCTTAACCGGGCAGCTAACCTACGAGCAGTACTTC.